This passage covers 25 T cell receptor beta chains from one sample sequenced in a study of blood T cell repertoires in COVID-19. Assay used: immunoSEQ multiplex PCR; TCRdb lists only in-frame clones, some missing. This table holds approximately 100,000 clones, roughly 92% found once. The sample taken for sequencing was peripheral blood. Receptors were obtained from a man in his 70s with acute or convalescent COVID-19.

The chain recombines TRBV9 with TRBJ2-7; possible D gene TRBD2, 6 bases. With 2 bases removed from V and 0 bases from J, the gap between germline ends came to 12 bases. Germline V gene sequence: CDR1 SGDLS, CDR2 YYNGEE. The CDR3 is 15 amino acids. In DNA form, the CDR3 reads TGTGCCAGCAGCGTGGGACTCGGGTTCTCCTACGAGCAGTACTTC. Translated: CASSVGLGFSYEQYF.

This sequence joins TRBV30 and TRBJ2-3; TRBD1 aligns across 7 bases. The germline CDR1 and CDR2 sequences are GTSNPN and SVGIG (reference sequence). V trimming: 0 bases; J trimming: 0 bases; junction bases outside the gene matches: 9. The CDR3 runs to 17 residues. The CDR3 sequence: CAWSVSKGALSTDTQYF. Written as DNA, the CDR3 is TGTGCCTGGAGTGTATCAAAGGGGGCGCTTAGCACAGATACGCAGTATTTT.

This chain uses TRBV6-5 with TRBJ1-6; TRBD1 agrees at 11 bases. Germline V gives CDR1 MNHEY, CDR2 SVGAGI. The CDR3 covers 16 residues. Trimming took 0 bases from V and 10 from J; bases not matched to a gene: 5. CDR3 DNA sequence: TGTGCCAGCAGTTACTCCGGACAGGGGGCAAGGTCACCCCTCCACTTT. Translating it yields CASSYSGQGARSPLHF.

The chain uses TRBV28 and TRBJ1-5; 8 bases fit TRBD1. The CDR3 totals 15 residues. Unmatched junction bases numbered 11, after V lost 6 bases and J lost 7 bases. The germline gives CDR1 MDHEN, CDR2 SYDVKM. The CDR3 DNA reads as TGTGCCAGCAGCACTACTGGGACAGGTTGGCAGCCCCAGCATTTT. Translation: CASSTTGTGWQPQHF.

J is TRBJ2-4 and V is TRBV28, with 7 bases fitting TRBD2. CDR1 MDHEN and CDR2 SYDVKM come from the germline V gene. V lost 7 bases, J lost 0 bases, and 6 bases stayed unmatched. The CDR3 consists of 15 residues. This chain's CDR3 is CASTPGGIAKNIQYF. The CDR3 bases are TGTGCCAGCACCCCGGGGGGAATAGCCAAAAACATTCAGTACTTC.

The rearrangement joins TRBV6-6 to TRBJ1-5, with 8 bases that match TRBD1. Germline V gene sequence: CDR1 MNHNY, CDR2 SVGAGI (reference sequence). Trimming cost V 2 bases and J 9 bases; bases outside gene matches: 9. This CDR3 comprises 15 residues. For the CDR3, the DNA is TGTGCCAGCAGTTACCAATCCGACAGGGGACGGCCCCAGCATTTT. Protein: CASSYQSDRGRPQHF.

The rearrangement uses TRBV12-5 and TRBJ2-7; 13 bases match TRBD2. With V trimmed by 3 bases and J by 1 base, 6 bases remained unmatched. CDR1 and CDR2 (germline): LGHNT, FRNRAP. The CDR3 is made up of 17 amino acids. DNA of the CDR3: TGTGCTAGTGGTTTACAGGGACTAGCGGGAACTTCCTACGAGCAGTACTTC. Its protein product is CASGLQGLAGTSYEQYF.

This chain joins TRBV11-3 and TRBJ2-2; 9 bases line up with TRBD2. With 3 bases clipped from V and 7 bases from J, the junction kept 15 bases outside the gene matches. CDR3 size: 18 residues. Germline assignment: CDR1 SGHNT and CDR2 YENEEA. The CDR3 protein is CASSFGRGLAGNIGELFF. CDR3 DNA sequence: TGTGCCAGCAGCTTTGGAAGGGGGCTAGCGGGAAATATCGGGGAGCTGTTTTTT.

The CDR3 DNA sequence: TGTGCCAGCAGTTACTTGAGTGAAAAACTGTTTTTT. It specifies CASSYLSEKLFF. The chain has TRBV6-6 and TRBJ1-4; D remains unclear. This CDR3 has 12 amino acids. V lost 1 base to trimming and J lost 7 bases, with 4 bases between them. Germline V gene data show CDR1 as MNHNY and CDR2 as SVGAGI (reference sequence).

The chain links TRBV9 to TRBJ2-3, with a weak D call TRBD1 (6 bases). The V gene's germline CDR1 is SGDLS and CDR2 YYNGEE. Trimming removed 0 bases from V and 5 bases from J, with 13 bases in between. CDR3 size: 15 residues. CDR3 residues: CASSVGWGLGDTQYF. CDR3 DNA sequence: TGTGCCAGCAGCGTAGGTTGGGGGCTTGGAGATACGCAGTATTTT.

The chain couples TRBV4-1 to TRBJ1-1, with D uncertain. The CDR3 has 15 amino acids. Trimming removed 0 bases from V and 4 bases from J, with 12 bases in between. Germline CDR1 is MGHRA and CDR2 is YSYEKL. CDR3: CASSQDEERSTEAFF. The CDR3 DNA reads TGCGCCAGCAGCCAAGATGAGGAACGGAGCACTGAAGCTTTCTTT.

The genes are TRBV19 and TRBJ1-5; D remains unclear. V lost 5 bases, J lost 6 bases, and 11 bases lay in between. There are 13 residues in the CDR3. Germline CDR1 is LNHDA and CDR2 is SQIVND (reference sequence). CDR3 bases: TGTGCCAGTAGTCCGGGGTACGGTCAGCCCCAGCATTTT. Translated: CASSPGYGQPQHF. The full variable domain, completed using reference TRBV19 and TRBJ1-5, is DGGITQSPKYLFRKEGQNVTLSCEQNLNHDAMYWYRQDPGQGLRLIYYSQIVNDFQKGDIAEGYSVSREKKESFPLTVTSAQKNPTAFYLCASSPGYGQPQHFGDGTRLSIL.

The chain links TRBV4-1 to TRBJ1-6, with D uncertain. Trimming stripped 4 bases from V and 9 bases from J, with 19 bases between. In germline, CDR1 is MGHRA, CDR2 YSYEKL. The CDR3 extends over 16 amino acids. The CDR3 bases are TGCGCCAGCAGCCCCCTCTATCTCGGGATCCCTTCACCCCTCCACTTT. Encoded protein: CASSPLYLGIPSPLHF.

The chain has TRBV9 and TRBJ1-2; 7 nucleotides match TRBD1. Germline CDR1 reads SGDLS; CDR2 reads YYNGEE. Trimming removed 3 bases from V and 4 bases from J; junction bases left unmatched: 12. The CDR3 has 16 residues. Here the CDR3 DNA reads TGTGCCAGCAGCGGATCGGACAGGTCGAACACCTATGGCTACACCTTC. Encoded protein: CASSGSDRSNTYGYTF.

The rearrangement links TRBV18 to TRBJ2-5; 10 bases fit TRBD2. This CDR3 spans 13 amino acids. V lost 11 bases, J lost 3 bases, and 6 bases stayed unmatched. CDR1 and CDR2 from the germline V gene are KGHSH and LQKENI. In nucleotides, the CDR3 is TGTGCCGGGTCTAGCGGGAGAGAAGAGACCCAGTACTTC. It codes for CAGSSGREETQYF.

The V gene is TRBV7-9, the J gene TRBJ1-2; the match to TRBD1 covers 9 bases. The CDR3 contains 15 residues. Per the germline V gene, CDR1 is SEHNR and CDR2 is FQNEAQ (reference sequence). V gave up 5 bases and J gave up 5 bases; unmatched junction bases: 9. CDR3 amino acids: CASSPSGDRAYGYTF. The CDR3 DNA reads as TGTGCCAGCAGCCCGTCCGGGGACAGGGCTTATGGCTACACCTTC.

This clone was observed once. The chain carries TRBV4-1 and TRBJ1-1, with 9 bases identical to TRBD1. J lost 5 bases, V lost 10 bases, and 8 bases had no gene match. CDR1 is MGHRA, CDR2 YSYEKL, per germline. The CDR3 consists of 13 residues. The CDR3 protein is CAIRGTGRTEAFF. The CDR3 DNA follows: TGCGCCATCAGGGGGACAGGGCGGACTGAAGCTTTCTTT.

CDR3 in DNA: TGTGCCAGCAGCCCGCAGGGGCAGGCCGGAAACACCATATATTTT. Protein: CASSPQGQAGNTIYF. The rearrangement uses TRBV5-6 and TRBJ1-3, with D possibly being TRBD1 (6 bases). Germline V gene sequence: CDR1 SGHDT, CDR2 YYEEEE. V was clipped by 4 bases and J by 4 bases, with 15 bases between them. This CDR3 is built from 15 residues.

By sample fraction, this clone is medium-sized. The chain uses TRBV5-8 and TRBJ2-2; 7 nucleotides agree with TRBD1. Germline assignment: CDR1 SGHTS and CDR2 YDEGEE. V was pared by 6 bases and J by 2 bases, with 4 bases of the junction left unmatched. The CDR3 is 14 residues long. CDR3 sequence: CASTGTANTGELFF. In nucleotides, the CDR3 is TGTGCCAGCACCGGGACAGCTAACACCGGGGAGCTGTTTTTT. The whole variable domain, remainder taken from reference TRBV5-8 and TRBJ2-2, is EAGVTQSPTHLIKTRGQQATLRCSPISGHTSVYWYQQALGLGLQFLLWYDEGEERNRGNFPPRFSGRQFPNYSSELNVNALELEDSALYLCASTGTANTGELFFGEGSRLTVL.

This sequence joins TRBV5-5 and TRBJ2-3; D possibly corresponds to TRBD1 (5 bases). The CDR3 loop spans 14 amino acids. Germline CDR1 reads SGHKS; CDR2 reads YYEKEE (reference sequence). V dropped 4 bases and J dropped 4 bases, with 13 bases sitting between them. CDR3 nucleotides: TGTGCCAGCAGCACCCCCGGACAAGCAGATACGCAGTATTTT. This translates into CASSTPGQADTQYF.

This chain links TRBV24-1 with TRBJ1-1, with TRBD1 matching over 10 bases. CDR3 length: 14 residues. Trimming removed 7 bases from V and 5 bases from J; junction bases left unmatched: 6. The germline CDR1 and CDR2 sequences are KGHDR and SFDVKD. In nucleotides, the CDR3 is TGTGCCACCAGCCCGGGACAGGGGTATACTGAAGCTTTCTTT. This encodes CATSPGQGYTEAFF.

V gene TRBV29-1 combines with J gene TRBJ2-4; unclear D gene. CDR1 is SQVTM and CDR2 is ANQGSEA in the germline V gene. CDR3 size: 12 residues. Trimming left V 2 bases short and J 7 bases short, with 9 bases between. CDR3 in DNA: TGCAGCGTTGAAAGTCTACCCAACATTCAGTACTTC. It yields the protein CSVESLPNIQYF.

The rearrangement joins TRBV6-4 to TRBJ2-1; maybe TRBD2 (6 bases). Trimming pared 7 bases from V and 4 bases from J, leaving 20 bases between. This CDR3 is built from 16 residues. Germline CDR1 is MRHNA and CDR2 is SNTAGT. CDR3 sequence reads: CASKRTAGFNYNEQFF. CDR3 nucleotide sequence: TGTGCCAGCAAAAGGACCGCGGGGTTTAATTACAATGAGCAGTTCTTC.

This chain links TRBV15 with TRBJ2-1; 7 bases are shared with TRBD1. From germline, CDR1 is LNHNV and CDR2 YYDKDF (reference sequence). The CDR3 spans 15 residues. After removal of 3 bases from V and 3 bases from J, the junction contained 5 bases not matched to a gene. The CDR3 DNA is TGTGCCACCAGCAGGACAGGGTCTTTCTACAATGAGCAGTTCTTC. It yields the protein CATSRTGSFYNEQFF.

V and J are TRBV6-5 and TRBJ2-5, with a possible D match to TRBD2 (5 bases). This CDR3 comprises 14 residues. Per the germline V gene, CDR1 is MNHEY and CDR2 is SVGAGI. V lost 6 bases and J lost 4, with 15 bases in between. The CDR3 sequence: CASRLGISGETQYF. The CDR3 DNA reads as TGTGCCAGCAGACTCGGGATTTCAGGAGAGACCCAGTACTTC.